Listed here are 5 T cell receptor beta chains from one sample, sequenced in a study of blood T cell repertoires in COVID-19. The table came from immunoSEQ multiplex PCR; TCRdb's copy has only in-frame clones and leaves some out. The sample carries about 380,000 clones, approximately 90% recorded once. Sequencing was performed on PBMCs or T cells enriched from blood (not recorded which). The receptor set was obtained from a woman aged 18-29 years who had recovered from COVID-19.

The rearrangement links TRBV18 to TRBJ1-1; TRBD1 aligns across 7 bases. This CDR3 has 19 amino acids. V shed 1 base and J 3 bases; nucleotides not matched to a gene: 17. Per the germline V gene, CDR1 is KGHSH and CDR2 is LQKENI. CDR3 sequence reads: CASSPLPGTAGRLDTEAFF. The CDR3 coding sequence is TGTGCCAGCTCACCACTGCCCGGGACAGCCGGTCGGTTAGACACTGAAGCTTTCTTT.

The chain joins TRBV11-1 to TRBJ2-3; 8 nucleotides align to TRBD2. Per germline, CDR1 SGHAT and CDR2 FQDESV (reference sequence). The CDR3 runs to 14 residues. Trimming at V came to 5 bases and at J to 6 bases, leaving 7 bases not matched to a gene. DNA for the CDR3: TGTGCCAGCAGCATTGAGCGGGGGTACGATACGCAGTATTTT. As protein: CASSIERGYDTQYF.

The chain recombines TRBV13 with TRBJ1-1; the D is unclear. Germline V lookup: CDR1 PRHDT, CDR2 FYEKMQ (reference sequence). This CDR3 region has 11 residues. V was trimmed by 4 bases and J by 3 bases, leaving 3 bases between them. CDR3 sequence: CASSSYTEAFF. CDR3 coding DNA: TGTGCCAGCAGCTCCTACACTGAAGCTTTCTTT.

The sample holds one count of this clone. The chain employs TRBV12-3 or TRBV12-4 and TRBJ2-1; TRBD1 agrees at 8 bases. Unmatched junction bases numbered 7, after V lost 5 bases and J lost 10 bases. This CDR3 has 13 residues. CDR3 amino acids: CASSPPGGREQFF. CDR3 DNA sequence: TGTGCCAGCAGTCCACCAGGGGGCCGGGAGCAGTTCTTC.

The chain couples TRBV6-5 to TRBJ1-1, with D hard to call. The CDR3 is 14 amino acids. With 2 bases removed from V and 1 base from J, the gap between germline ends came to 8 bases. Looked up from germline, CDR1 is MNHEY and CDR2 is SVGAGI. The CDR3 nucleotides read TGTGCCAGCAGTTACAACTACAAGAACACTGAAGCTTTCTTT. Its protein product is CASSYNYKNTEAFF.